A selection of T cell receptor beta chains follows, all from one sample in a study of blood T cell repertoires in COVID-19. Profiling relied on immunoSEQ multiplex PCR, and the TCRdb table lists in-frame clones only, not all of them. Here the sample spans roughly 150,000 clones, approximately 92% being singletons. The sequenced sample consisted of peripheral blood. These TCRs come from a middle-aged woman with acute or convalescent COVID-19. Both conserved end residues are part of each CDR3. D genes are given only for firm matches. A row's size may be missing; if present it is once, few, many or a size class.

TRBJ2-1	TRBD2	TRBV3-1/TRBV3-2	NA	TGTGCCAGCAGCCAGACTAGCGGGAGGGCCACGTCCTACAATGAGCAGTTCTTC	CASSQTSGRATSYNEQFF
TRBJ2-1	NA	TRBV28	NA	TGTGCCACCGAGGGGGGGAGGGATGAGCAGTTCTTC	CATEGGRDEQFF
TRBJ2-3	TRBD1	TRBV19	NA	TGTGCCAGTAGACTCGGGACAGGGTACACAGATACGCAGTATTTT	CASRLGTGYTDTQYF
TRBJ2-3	TRBD2	TRBV11-2	NA	TGTGCCAGCAGCTTACCAACTAGCGGGGGTCCGGTCACAGATACGCAGTATTTT	CASSLPTSGGPVTDTQYF
TRBJ1-1	TRBD1	TRBV18	NA	TGTGCCAGCTCACCAGCCGGGACAGGGGTGAACACTGAAGCTTTCTTT	CASSPAGTGVNTEAFF
TRBJ2-2	TRBD2	TRBV10-3	NA	TGTGCCATCAGTGCCGGAGCGGGGGAAACGAACACCGGGGAGCTGTTTTTT	CAISAGAGETNTGELFF
TRBJ2-2	NA	TRBV3-1/TRBV3-2	NA	TGTGCCAGCAGCCAAGATCCCGGGCTAGCAAACACCGGGGAGCTGTTTTTT	CASSQDPGLANTGELFF
TRBJ1-2	NA	TRBV7-2	NA	TGTGCCAGCAGCTTAGGATTTGAAAAGCCTAACTATGGCTACACCTTC	CASSLGFEKPNYGYTF
TRBJ2-3	NA	TRBV2	NA	TGTGCCAGCAGTATGACTAGCACAGATACGCAGTATTTT	CASSMTSTDTQYF
TRBJ1-4	TRBD1	TRBV5-6	NA	TGTGCCAGCAGCTATCTGGGACAGGGAAATGAAAAACTGTTTTTT	CASSYLGQGNEKLFF
TRBJ2-7	NA	TRBV3-1/TRBV3-2	NA	TGTGCCAGCAGCCAAGCTACGGAGCCCAACTACGAGCAGTACTTC	CASSQATEPNYEQYF
TRBJ2-7	NA	TRBV7-2	NA	TGTGCCAGCAGCTTAGGACGGAGGTACGAGCAGTACTTC	CASSLGRRYEQYF
TRBJ1-5	NA	TRBV6-6	few	TGTGCCAGCTCAGGACAAGGTTTCAATCAGCCCCAGCATTTT	CASSGQGFNQPQHF
TRBJ2-3	NA	TRBV5-1	once	TGCGCCAGCAGCTCGACAGGACAGACAGATACGCAGTATTTT	CASSSTGQTDTQYF
TRBJ1-1	NA	TRBV28	NA	TGTGCCAGCAGAAAACAGGGTAGCACTGAAGCTTTCTTT	CASRKQGSTEAFF
TRBJ1-6	NA	TRBV9	NA	TGTGCCAGCAGTGCGGAGCAGGACACCTCCAATTCACCCCTCCACTTT	CASSAEQDTSNSPLHF
TRBJ2-1	NA	TRBV6-5	NA	TGTGCCAGCGCCATGACTGTCTACAATGAGCAGTTCTTC	CASAMTVYNEQFF
TRBJ2-1	NA	TRBV15	NA	TGTGCCACCAGCAGAGGGGGCGCGATTCCGTTCTTC	CATSRGGAIPFF
TRBJ1-5	NA	TRBV5-1	once	TGCGCCAGCAGCCCCGGGACACCAAATCAGCCCCAGCATTTT	CASSPGTPNQPQHF
TRBJ2-1	NA	TRBV30	NA	TGTGCCTGGAGGACTCCCAGCTCCTACAATGAGCAGTTCTTC	CAWRTPSSYNEQFF
TRBJ2-1	NA	TRBV6-5	NA	TGTGCCAGCAGGAAGGACGGGAACAATGAGCAGTTCTTC	CASRKDGNNEQFF
TRBJ2-2	NA	TRBV9	NA	TGTGCCAGCAGCGTAGTCGGGGGGCCTGACGGGGAGCTGTTTTTT	CASSVVGGPDGELFF
TRBJ2-3	NA	TRBV4-1	NA	TGCGCCAGCAGCCAAGATACAACCACAGATACGCAGTATTTT	CASSQDTTTDTQYF
TRBJ1-5	NA	TRBV4-2	NA	TGTGCCAGCAGCCAAACTGCCGCAACCAGCAATCAGCCCCAGCATTTT	CASSQTAATSNQPQHF
TRBJ2-1	NA	TRBV2	NA	TGTGCCAGCAGCCAATTCGGTGAGCAGTTCTTC	CASSQFGEQFF
TRBJ2-7	NA	TRBV5-1	NA	TGCGCCAGCAGTATACAGGGCTACGAGCAGTACTTC	CASSIQGYEQYF
TRBJ2-7	NA	TRBV11-3	NA	TGTGCCAGCAGCCGTTCGAGCTACGAGCAGTACTTC	CASSRSSYEQYF
TRBJ2-1	NA	TRBV7-8	NA	TGTGCCAGCAGAAAGAGGACAGCCAATGAGCAGTTCTTC	CASRKRTANEQFF
TRBJ2-5	TRBD1	TRBV2	once	TGTGCCAGCAGTGATAACAGGGGTCGCGAGACCCAGTACTTC	CASSDNRGRETQYF
TRBJ2-3	TRBD2	TRBV5-4	NA	TGTGCCAGCAGCGAAAGCCTTAGCGGGGGTACAGATACGCAGTATTTT	CASSESLSGGTDTQYF
TRBJ2-7	NA	TRBV3-1/TRBV3-2	NA	TGTGCCAGCAGCCAAAGCCACACAGGGATCTACGAGCAGTACTTC	CASSQSHTGIYEQYF
TRBJ1-1	NA	TRBV10-3	once	TGTGCCATCAGTGAGTCCCATACTGAAGCTTTCTTT	CAISESHTEAFF
TRBJ2-3	TRBD2	TRBV11-2	NA	TGTGCCAGCAGCTTGACTAGCGGGGGGTTCGCAGATACGCAGTATTTT	CASSLTSGGFADTQYF
TRBJ2-1	NA	TRBV3-1/TRBV3-2	NA	TGTGCCAGCAGCCCCCGTTGGAGGGGTCACAATGAGCAGTTCTTC	CASSPRWRGHNEQFF
TRBJ2-7	NA	TRBV5-6	once	TGTGCCAGCAGCCCCATTCAGGGGAAGCAGTACTTC	CASSPIQGKQYF
TRBJ2-7	TRBD2	TRBV2	NA	TGTGCCAGCAGTGACTCACTAGCGGGCCTCTACGAGCAGTACTTC	CASSDSLAGLYEQYF